This note documents a single T cell receptor (beta chain) sequence. The CDR3 spans 14 residues. V trimming: 4 bases; J trimming: 3 bases; junction bases outside the gene matches: 2. Germline V CDR1 and CDR2: SGHVS, FQNEAQ. This sample was taken from a study of blood T cell repertoires in COVID-19. Turning to the study itself: The United States, Italy and Spain supplied acute and convalescent COVID-19 samples. T cells, B-cell-depleted T cells, or PBMCs provided the cDNA or gDNA that served as material.

Per the original methods: Reference gene primer amplification yielded estimated nucleated cell counts. The repertoire was sequenced with immunoSEQ multiplex PCR; TCRdb's copy has only in-frame clones and lacks some. V, J and clone size derive from that table, while D and trimming were established from the DNA sequence. The sample carries about 55,000 clones, around 84% recorded once. The J gene is TRBJ1-5, the V gene TRBV7-8, with 8 positions matching TRBD1. This receptor was identified in a man between 65 and 79 years old with acute or convalescent COVID-19. The sample taken for sequencing was peripheral blood. The CDR3 DNA sequence: TGTGCCAGCAGCTCGGGACAGGCCAATCAGCCCCAGCATTTT. This encodes CASSSGQANQPQHF.